These T cell receptor beta chains were read from a single sample in a study of T cells after yellow fever vaccination. TCRdb reprocessed the 5' RACE reads via MiXCR and lists one record per CDR3 protein. The table lists hundreds of thousands of distinct CDR3 sequences, approximately 13% of them singletons. The sample in question was PBMCs, obtained on the day of the yellow fever booster vaccination. The receptors shown here come from a man younger than 40 who received the YFV17D yellow fever vaccine. CDR3s include the opening cysteine and the closing phenylalanine or tryptophan. Fields, in order: J gene, V gene, CDR3 protein.

TRBJ2-1 | TRBV7-6 | CASSLDHEQFF
TRBJ2-3 | TRBV5-1 | CASSLGRGGPTDTQYF
TRBJ1-4 | TRBV20-1 | CSASMIATNEKLFF
TRBJ1-1 | TRBV20-1 | CSARVMQGLSEAFF
TRBJ1-1 | TRBV20-1 | CSARSGHLNTEAFF
TRBJ2-7 | TRBV20-1 | CSARRTGLIYEQYF
TRBJ2-1 | TRBV7-2 | CASSSWGVSDEQFF
TRBJ2-5 | TRBV7-9 | CATQGGGLETQYF
TRBJ2-1 | TRBV7-9 | CASSQRTSGRANEQFF
TRBJ2-1 | TRBV6-1 | CASTIPGGAGRDEQFF
TRBJ2-7 | TRBV7-8 | CASSLPLGQVYEQYF
TRBJ1-5 | TRBV30 | CAWSSTGGNQPQHF
TRBJ2-7 | TRBV7-6 | CASSAPGSYEQYF